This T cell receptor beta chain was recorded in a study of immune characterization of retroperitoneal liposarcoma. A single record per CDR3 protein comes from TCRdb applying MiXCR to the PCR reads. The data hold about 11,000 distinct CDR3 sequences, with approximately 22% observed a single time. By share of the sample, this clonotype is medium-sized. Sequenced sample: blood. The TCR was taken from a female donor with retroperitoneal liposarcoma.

CDR3 nucleotides: TGTGCCAGCAGTTTACAGGGAATCGGCAATGAGCAGTTCTTC. Translation gives CASSLQGIGNEQFF. This chain connects TRBV12-3 or TRBV12-4 to TRBJ2-1; D is perhaps TRBD1 (5 bases). The germline V and J ends were trimmed by 2 bases and 6 bases, with 11 bases remaining between them. The CDR3 loop spans 14 amino acids.